A single sample gave rise to the 28 T cell receptor beta chains below, sequenced in a study of early T cells in non-severe SARS-CoV-2 infection. TCRdb reprocessed the 5' RACE reads with MiXCR, giving one entry per CDR3 protein. The sample lists under 70,000 distinct CDR3 sequences, 9.5% to 15% occurring once. The sample taken for sequencing was whole blood. The receptor set was obtained from an adult who was a healthcare worker with PCR-confirmed SARS-CoV-2 infection or an uninfected control (not recorded which).

This clonotype was recorded many times. CDR3 nucleotides: TGTGCCAGCAGTTTTTGGGACATTAGTCCCTACGAGCAGTACTTC. It translates to CASSFWDISPYEQYF. The chain couples TRBV12-3 or TRBV12-4 to TRBJ2-7, with D possibly TRBD1 on 6 matching bases. V lost 3 bases and J 2 bases, leaving 14 bases between the germline ends. The CDR3 is 15 residues long.

This clonotype was observed a handful of times. J is TRBJ1-6 and V is TRBV20-1; TRBD1 is a possible D gene (5 bases). The germline V gene has CDR1 DFQATT and CDR2 SNEGSKA (reference sequence). This CDR3 comprises 15 residues. V was cut by 6 bases and J by 8 bases, with 20 bases left in between. The CDR3 DNA follows: TGCAGTGCGACCCCGGCTGGTGGGACGTATTCACCCCTCCACTTT. Its protein is CSATPAGGTYSPLHF.

The J gene is TRBJ2-3, the V gene TRBV20-1; 13 positions agree with TRBD2. This CDR3 region has 17 residues. From germline, CDR1 is DFQATT and CDR2 SNEGSKA (reference sequence). J lost 0 bases, V lost 5 bases, and 8 bases had no gene match. CDR3 in amino acids: CSAPRTSGGKSTDTQYF. The CDR3, as DNA: TGCAGTGCTCCCAGGACTAGCGGGGGAAAAAGCACAGATACGCAGTATTTT.

This clonotype was counted many times. This chain links TRBV19 with TRBJ1-2; D may be TRBD1 (6 bases). Looked up from germline, CDR1 is LNHDA and CDR2 is SQIVND (reference sequence). The CDR3 is 13 amino acids. Trimming took 8 bases from V and 7 from J, leaving 17 bases between them. DNA for the CDR3: TGTGCCAGTCGCCAGAGTCGGGGGCTTGGCTACACCTTC. Its translation: CASRQSRGLGYTF.

This clonotype was seen more than once but under ten times. The chain has TRBV9 and TRBJ1-6; no definite D call. Trimming removed 0 bases from V and 7 bases from J, with 8 bases in between. The germline V gene encodes CDR1 SGDLS and CDR2 YYNGEE. The CDR3 is 14 residues long. CDR3 DNA sequence: TGTGCCAGCAGCGTAGTGGCGTTCAATTCACCCCTCCACTTT. Protein: CASSVVAFNSPLHF. The full variable domain, completed using reference TRBV9 and TRBJ1-6, is DSGVTQTPKHLITATGQRVTLRCSPRSGDLSVYWYQQSLDQGLQFLIQYYNGEERAKGNILERFSAQQFPDLHSELNLSSLELGDSALYFCASSVVAFNSPLHFGNGTRLTVT.

The J gene is TRBJ1-6, the V gene TRBV18; TRBD1 aligns across 9 bases. The CDR3 sequence is 16 residues long. The V gene end was trimmed by 6 bases and the J gene end by 3 bases; junction bases not matched to a gene: 6. CDR1 is KGHSH, CDR2 LQKENI, per germline. CDR3 bases: TGTGCCAGCTCCCAACAGGGGGCAGGCTATAATTCACCCCTCCACTTT. Protein product: CASSQQGAGYNSPLHF.

V gene TRBV29-1 combines with J gene TRBJ2-6; the match to TRBD1 covers 10 bases. J lost 7 bases, V lost 4 bases, and 1 base had no gene match. The germline CDR1 and CDR2 sequences are SQVTM and ANQGSEA. The CDR3 length is 13 residues. CDR3 protein: CSVGQGAANVLTF. The CDR3 bases are TGCAGCGTTGGACAGGGGGCTGCCAACGTCCTGACTTTC.

This clonotype was seen repeatedly, ten times or more. The chain combines TRBV7-9 with TRBJ2-7; D gene uncertain. The length of the CDR3 is 11 residues. Deletions cut 2 bases from V and 6 bases from J, with 5 bases between. In germline, CDR1 is SEHNR, CDR2 FQNEAQ (reference sequence). This chain's CDR3 is CASSLSLEQYF. The CDR3 coding sequence is TGTGCCAGCAGCTTAAGTCTCGAGCAGTACTTC.

This clonotype came up many times. The genes are TRBV2 and TRBJ2-7, with 9 bases that match TRBD1. The V and J ends lost 3 bases and 5 bases, in that order; junction bases with no gene match: 8. Germline loops: CDR1 SNHLY, CDR2 FYNNEI. There are 15 residues in the CDR3. The CDR3 sequence is CASSETGGRFDEQYF. The CDR3 DNA is TGTGCCAGCAGTGAGACAGGGGGTCGATTCGACGAGCAGTACTTC. Full variable domain (remainder filled in from reference TRBV2 and TRBJ2-7): EPEVTQTPSHQVTQMGQEVILRCVPISNHLYFYWYRQILGQKVEFLVSFYNNEISEKSEIFDDQFSVERPDGSNFTLKIRSTKLEDSAMYFCASSETGGRFDEQYFGPGTRLTVT.

J is TRBJ2-3 and V is TRBV7-9; no definite D call. CDR1 is SEHNR and CDR2 is FQNEAQ in the germline V gene (reference sequence). The CDR3 length is 15 residues. Trimming pared 5 bases from V and 0 bases from J, leaving 12 bases between. As DNA, the CDR3 is TGTGCCAGCAGCCCCCGGACCCTAAGCACAGATACGCAGTATTTT. Amino acids: CASSPRTLSTDTQYF. The full variable domain, with the rest looked up from reference TRBV7-9 and TRBJ2-3, is DTGVSQNPRHKITKRGQNVTFRCDPISEHNRLYWYRQTLGQGPEFLTYFQNEAQLEKSRLLSDRFSAERPKGSFSTLEIQRTEQGDSAMYLCASSPRTLSTDTQYFGPGTRLTVL.

The chain couples TRBV29-1 to TRBJ2-7; D is possibly TRBD2 (5 bases). This CDR3 has 15 residues. Germline lookup yields CDR1 SQVTM and CDR2 ANQGSEA. The V end lost 0 bases, the J end lost 3 bases, and 15 bases lay between the germline ends. The CDR3 DNA sequence: TGCAGCGTTGAAGATCGGAATCGGGGAATCTACGAGCAGTACTTC. This encodes CSVEDRNRGIYEQYF.

The table lists this clonotype with many counts. The chain joins TRBV5-4 to TRBJ2-1; maybe TRBD2 (5 bases). The CDR3 spans 15 residues. The V end was cut by 0 bases, the J end by 3 bases, with 10 bases between. Germline V gene data show CDR1 as SGHNT and CDR2 as YYREEE (reference sequence). CDR3 nucleotide sequence: TGTGCCAGCAGCTTGGGGACTCCCTACTACAATGAGCAGTTCTTC. Amino acid sequence: CASSLGTPYYNEQFF.

This clonotype turned up a few times. The chain links TRBV7-9 to TRBJ2-3; possible D gene TRBD2, 5 bases. V was clipped by 4 bases and J by 1 base, with 9 bases between them. The CDR3 totals 14 residues. CDR1 and CDR2 (germline): SEHNR, FQNEAQ (reference sequence). The CDR3: CASSSLEGTDTQYF. The CDR3 DNA reads TGTGCCAGCAGCTCACTAGAGGGCACAGATACGCAGTATTTT.

A word on this clonotype: Mismatch with germline at one junction end may stem from a read error. This CDR3 is CASSPTSSNEQFF. The CDR3 DNA reads TGTGCTAGCAGCCCTACTAGTTCCAATGAGCAGTTCTTC. V gene TRBV7-7 combines with J gene TRBJ2-1, with D possibly TRBD2 on 5 matching bases. The CDR3 loop spans 13 amino acids. Germline CDR1 reads SSHAT; CDR2 reads FNYEAQ (reference sequence).

This clonotype was detected many times. This rearrangement joins TRBV20-1 to TRBJ2-7; 9 nucleotides agree with TRBD2. This CDR3 comprises 12 residues. With 5 bases clipped from V and 6 bases from J, the junction kept 5 bases outside the gene matches. Germline assignment: CDR1 DFQATT and CDR2 SNEGSKA (reference sequence). CDR3 DNA sequence: TGCAGTGCTCGACTAGCGGCTTTCGAGCAGTACTTC. Its translation is CSARLAAFEQYF.

This clonotype was counted at least ten times. The chain couples TRBV25-1 to TRBJ2-1; D possibly corresponds to TRBD2 (6 bases). The CDR3 consists of 17 residues. V lost 1 base, J lost 0 bases, and 13 bases lay in between. CDR1 and CDR2 (germline): MGHDK, SYGVNS. CDR3: CASSESASAYSYNEQFF. The CDR3 DNA sequence: TGTGCCAGCAGTGAATCGGCTAGCGCATACTCCTACAATGAGCAGTTCTTC.

This clonotype turned up a few times. The chain employs TRBV30 and TRBJ1-1; no clear D. The CDR3 runs 13 residues. Between the trimmed V and J ends, which lost 1 base and 2 bases, there was a span of 8 bases. Germline V gene sequence: CDR1 GTSNPN, CDR2 SVGIG (reference sequence). In DNA, the CDR3 is TGTGCCTGGAGTGGACAAGCCAACACTGAAGCTTTCTTT. This codes for CAWSGQANTEAFF.

This clonotype has only a few counts. This chain joins TRBV6-1 and TRBJ2-7; no firm D call. Germline V gives CDR1 MNHNS, CDR2 SASEGT. V shed 4 bases and J shed 0 bases, with 7 bases lying between them. This CDR3 has 13 amino acids. CDR3 amino acids: CASSVGISYEQYF. CDR3 coding DNA: TGTGCCAGCAGTGTGGGCATCTCCTACGAGCAGTACTTC.

This clonotype has a count of ten or more. CDR3 residues: CASRPPPRFGNEQFF. CDR3 in DNA: TGTGCCAGCAGACCCCCACCGAGGTTTGGGAATGAGCAGTTCTTC. The V call is TRBV7-9, the J call TRBJ2-1, with unresolved D. CDR3 length equals 15 residues. The ends were cut back, 6 bases at V and 7 bases at J, with 19 bases in the middle. Germline CDR1 SEHNR, CDR2 FQNEAQ (reference sequence).

The CDR3 sequence is CASSRDSYQPQHF. Written as DNA, the CDR3 is TGTGCCAGCTCCCGCGACAGTTATCAGCCCCAGCATTTT. The rearrangement joins TRBV18 to TRBJ1-5, with D tentatively TRBD1 (5 bases). The CDR3 totals 13 residues. Trimming left V 6 bases short and J 5 bases short, with 11 bases between. Germline V gives CDR1 KGHSH, CDR2 LQKENI.

This clonotype is termed medium-sized. The chain carries TRBV11-2 and TRBJ2-1; TRBD1 might be the D (6 bases). The CDR3 sequence is 13 residues long. Germline assignment: CDR1 SGHAT and CDR2 FQNNGV. Trimming cost V 6 bases and J 1 base, with 7 bases left between them. The CDR3 here is CASSTGSYNEQFF. The CDR3 coding sequence is TGTGCCAGCAGTACAGGGTCCTACAATGAGCAGTTCTTC.

The chain employs TRBV9 and TRBJ2-7; TRBD1 aligns across 7 bases. V shed 4 bases, J shed 6 bases, and the junction held 13 bases outside the gene matches. The CDR3 has 15 residues. Germline lookup yields CDR1 SGDLS and CDR2 YYNGEE. The CDR3, as DNA: TGTGCCAGCAGCCCCTACGGGAAGGGGGCGACCGAGCAGTACTTC. It yields the protein CASSPYGKGATEQYF.

This clonotype showed up just a few times. This chain joins TRBV7-2 and TRBJ2-7, with 8 bases identical to TRBD1. CDR1 SGHTA and CDR2 FQGNSA come from the germline V gene. The V and J ends lost 11 bases and 6 bases, in that order; junction bases with no gene match: 12. The CDR3 is 13 amino acids. The CDR3 bases are TGTGCCTGCGGGACAGGTGTTTGGGGCGAGCAGTACTTC. Its protein is CACGTGVWGEQYF.

This clonotype was seen at least ten times. The V call is TRBV27, the J call TRBJ2-5; 13 bases are shared with TRBD2. V dropped 6 bases and J dropped 6; count of bases not matched to a gene: 7. The CDR3 sequence is 15 residues long. The germline V gene encodes CDR1 MNHEY and CDR2 SMNVEV (reference sequence). This CDR3 reads CASSKLAGGRKTQYF. CDR3 nucleotides: TGTGCCAGCAGCAAACTAGCGGGGGGGCGGAAGACCCAGTACTTC.

This clonotype appeared many times. This sequence joins TRBV3-1 and TRBJ2-7; 7 bases are shared with TRBD1. Germline V gene data show CDR1 as LGHDT and CDR2 as YNNKEL (reference sequence). V trimming: 10 bases; J trimming: 4 bases; junction bases outside the gene matches: 13. CDR3 length: 14 amino acids. CDR3 protein: CATSPPTGKYEQYF. In nucleotides, the CDR3 is TGTGCCACCAGTCCACCGACAGGGAAATACGAGCAGTACTTC.

V is TRBV7-9 and J is TRBJ2-1; TRBD1 matches at 8 bases. With 4 bases clipped from V and 5 bases from J, the junction kept 7 bases outside the gene matches. This CDR3 is built from 15 residues. The V gene's germline CDR1 is SEHNR and CDR2 FQNEAQ (reference sequence). In DNA form, the CDR3 reads TGTGCCAGCAGCTCACCGGGACAGGTAAACAATGAGCAGTTCTTC. Protein product: CASSSPGQVNNEQFF.

In this sample, this clonotype turned up a few times. This chain links TRBV7-9 with TRBJ2-7; D is ambiguous. Per the germline V gene, CDR1 is SEHNR and CDR2 is FQNEAQ (reference sequence). V was cut by 1 base and J by 5 bases, with 9 bases left in between. The CDR3 contains 13 residues. DNA of the CDR3: TGTGCCAGCAGCTTAGGGACGAGGAACGAGCAGTACTTC. Amino acid sequence: CASSLGTRNEQYF. Based on the CDR3 plus reference TRBV7-9 and TRBJ2-7, the full variable domain is DTGVSQNPRHKITKRGQNVTFRCDPISEHNRLYWYRQTLGQGPEFLTYFQNEAQLEKSRLLSDRFSAERPKGSFSTLEIQRTEQGDSAMYLCASSLGTRNEQYFGPGTRLTVT.

This clonotype was found many times. The chain has TRBV6-5 and TRBJ1-1; tentatively, D is TRBD1 (5 bases). V lost 7 bases to trimming and J lost 4 bases, with 22 bases between them. Germline CDR1 reads MNHEY; CDR2 reads SVGAGI. The CDR3 length is 16 residues. CDR3: CASILRGGPGGTEAFF. The CDR3, as DNA: TGTGCCAGCATCCTTAGGGGAGGGCCGGGGGGCACTGAAGCTTTCTTT.